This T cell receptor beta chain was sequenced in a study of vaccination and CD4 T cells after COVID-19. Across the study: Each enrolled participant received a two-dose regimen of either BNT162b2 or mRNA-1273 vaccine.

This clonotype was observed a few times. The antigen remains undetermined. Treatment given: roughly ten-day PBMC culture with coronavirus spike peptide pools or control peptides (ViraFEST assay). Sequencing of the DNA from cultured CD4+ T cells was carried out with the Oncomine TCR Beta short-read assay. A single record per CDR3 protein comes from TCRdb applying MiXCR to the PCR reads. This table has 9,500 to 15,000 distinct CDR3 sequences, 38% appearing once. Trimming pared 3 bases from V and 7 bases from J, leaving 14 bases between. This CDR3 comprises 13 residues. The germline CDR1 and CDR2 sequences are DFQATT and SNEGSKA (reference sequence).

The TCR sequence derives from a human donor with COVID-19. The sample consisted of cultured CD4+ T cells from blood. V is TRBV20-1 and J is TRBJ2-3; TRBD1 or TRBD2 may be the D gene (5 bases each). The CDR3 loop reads CSARERWGNTQYF. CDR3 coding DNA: TGCAGTGCTAGGGAAAGGTGGGGGAATACGCAGTATTTT.